This T cell receptor beta chain is drawn from a study of blood T cell repertoires in COVID-19. Study summary: Donors in the United States, Italy and Spain gave samples during acute or convalescent COVID-19. PBMCs, B-cell-depleted T cells, or T cells provided the cDNA or gDNA that made up the material.

Using immunoSEQ multiplex PCR, the repertoire was profiled, and TCRdb retains in-frame clones only, with some absent. The sample has 200,000 to 250,000 clones; about 83% are singletons. The CDR3 runs 14 residues. The V and J ends lost 0 bases and 4 bases respectively, with 7 bases between them. The germline V gene encodes CDR1 SEHNR and CDR2 FQNEAQ (reference sequence). The chain recombines TRBV7-9 with TRBJ2-1; D remains ambiguous. The sequenced sample was PBMCs or T cells enriched from blood (not recorded which). The clonotype originates from a woman aged 40-49 years who had recovered from COVID-19. The CDR3 loop reads CASSLAVEYNEQFF. In DNA, the CDR3 is TGTGCCAGCAGCTTAGCGGTGGAGTACAATGAGCAGTTCTTC.